The 14 T cell receptor beta chains reported below all come from one sample, sequenced in a study of OX40 agonist ivuxolimab in advanced cancers. Clones were read by immunoSEQ multiplex PCR, and TCRdb kept only the in-frame ones, dropping some. The data contain about 93,000 clones, under 95% of them singletons. The material was CD4+ or CD8+ T cells sorted from blood, obtained in a trial of the OX40 agonist ivuxolimab. The receptor source for this set is an adult with an advanced solid tumor such as melanoma, head and neck, liver or kidney cancer.

The chain combines TRBV11-2 with TRBJ1-1; D unresolved. Germline-derived CDR1 and CDR2 are SGHAT and FQNNGV. Trimming took off 5 bases at V and 8 bases at J, with 15 bases between the two ends. The CDR3 loop spans 13 amino acids. The CDR3 DNA reads as TGTGCCAGCAGCCCCAGTATAACGTGGGAAGCTTTCTTT. This encodes CASSPSITWEAFF.

The CDR3, as DNA: TGTGCCAGCAGCTTAGTCGGGACACAAAAATCCACCGGGGAGCTGTTTTTT. Amino acids: CASSLVGTQKSTGELFF. J is TRBJ2-2 and V is TRBV7-2, with D possibly matching TRBD1 (6 bases). Germline values: CDR1 SGHTA, CDR2 FQGNSA. The germline V and J ends were trimmed by 1 base and 4 bases, with 16 bases remaining between them. The CDR3 length is 17 residues.

This rearrangement joins TRBV29-1 to TRBJ1-5; D gene uncertain. This CDR3 has 13 residues. Per germline, CDR1 SQVTM and CDR2 ANQGSEA. Trimming stripped 1 base from V and 4 bases from J, with 8 bases between. The CDR3 protein is CSVEALPNQPQHF. Here the CDR3 DNA reads TGCAGCGTTGAAGCCCTCCCAAATCAGCCCCAGCATTTT.

The CDR3 nucleotides read TGTGCCAGCAGCTTAGATGTCAGGGAGAAGGCTTTCTTT. Amino acids: CASSLDVREKAFF. This rearrangement joins TRBV11-2 to TRBJ1-1; TRBD1 might be the D (5 bases). Deletions cut 0 bases from V and 11 bases from J, with 13 bases between. CDR3 length: 13 amino acids. Germline V gene sequence: CDR1 SGHAT, CDR2 FQNNGV.

V is TRBV5-1 and J is TRBJ2-7; no clear D. Between the trimmed V and J ends, which lost 5 bases and 4 bases, there was a span of 7 bases. CDR3 length equals 11 residues. In germline, CDR1 is SGHRS, CDR2 YFSETQ. For the CDR3, the DNA is TGCGCCAGCAGAGGTACTTACGAGCAGTACTTC. This encodes CASRGTYEQYF.

The chain joins TRBV15 to TRBJ2-7; 9 bases match TRBD2. V dropped 2 bases and J dropped 4; count of bases not matched to a gene: 9. The CDR3 extends over 16 amino acids. Germline assignment: CDR1 LNHNV and CDR2 YYDKDF (reference sequence). The CDR3 region is CATSRQTTSGYYEQYF. The CDR3 nucleotides are TGTGCCACCAGCAGACAAACGACTAGCGGATATTACGAGCAGTACTTC. Supplemented by reference TRBV15 and TRBJ2-7, the full variable domain reads DAMVIQNPRYQVTQFGKPVTLSCSQTLNHNVMYWYQQKSSQAPKLLFHYYDKDFNNEADTPDNFQSRRPNTSFCFLDIRSPGLGDTAMYLCATSRQTTSGYYEQYFGPGTRLTVT.

The rearrangement links TRBV10-1 to TRBJ2-3; possibly TRBD1 or TRBD2 for D (5 bases each). The germline gives CDR1 WNHNN, CDR2 SYGVQD (reference sequence). Trimming took 4 bases from V and 3 from J, leaving 11 bases between them. This CDR3 contains 14 residues. The DNA of the CDR3 is TGCGCCAGCAGTGGTGGGGGAGTGACAGATACGCAGTATTTT. The encoded protein is CASSGGGVTDTQYF.

V and J are TRBV10-2 and TRBJ2-1; the D is unclear. The CDR3 sequence is 12 residues long. V was trimmed by 6 bases and J by 8 bases, leaving 11 bases between them. Germline-derived CDR1 and CDR2 are WSHSY and SAAADI. This CDR3 is CASRDGFDEQFF. The CDR3 nucleotides read TGCGCCAGCAGGGACGGGTTCGATGAGCAGTTCTTC.

The chain has TRBV4-1 and TRBJ1-5; D unclear. Germline CDR1 MGHRA, CDR2 YSYEKL. The CDR3 loop spans 14 amino acids. V was trimmed by 0 bases and J by 6 bases, leaving 9 bases between them. The CDR3 is CASSQDRVGQPQHF. The CDR3 region has the DNA TGCGCCAGCAGCCAAGATAGGGTCGGTCAGCCCCAGCATTTT.

V gene TRBV14 combines with J gene TRBJ2-1; 8 nucleotides agree with TRBD2. With V trimmed by 4 bases and J by 1 base, 21 bases remained unmatched. The V gene's germline CDR1 is SGHDN and CDR2 FVKESK. The CDR3 runs 21 residues. The CDR3 region is CASSPQGFRGGRIRSYNEQFF. The CDR3, as DNA: TGTGCCAGCAGCCCCCAAGGGTTCCGGGGGGGCCGTATCAGATCCTACAATGAGCAGTTCTTC.

This chain connects TRBV27 to TRBJ2-3, with 8 bases fitting TRBD2. With 1 base clipped from V and 1 base from J, the junction kept 4 bases outside the gene matches. Germline CDR1 is MNHEY and CDR2 is SMNVEV (reference sequence). The CDR3 has 16 amino acids. CDR3 coding DNA: TGTGCCAGCAGTTTATTGGGTAGCGGGGGCACAGATACGCAGTATTTT. Encoded protein: CASSLLGSGGTDTQYF.

CDR3 nucleotides: TGCGCCAGCAGCCAAACGACAGGGTACAATGAGCAGTTCTTC. As protein: CASSQTTGYNEQFF. The V gene is TRBV4-1, the J gene TRBJ2-1, with 7 bases lining up with TRBD1. The CDR3 spans 14 residues. With V trimmed by 2 bases and J by 4 bases, 2 bases remained unmatched. In germline, CDR1 is MGHRA, CDR2 YSYEKL.

The chain joins TRBV29-1 to TRBJ2-5; D ambiguous. CDR3 length: 12 amino acids. V dropped 4 bases and J dropped 5 bases, with 11 bases sitting between them. Germline V gives CDR1 SQVTM, CDR2 ANQGSEA. CDR3 nucleotide sequence: TGCAGCGTTGTTAGGGCCGGCGAGACCCAGTACTTC. This codes for CSVVRAGETQYF. Complete variable domain (other parts from reference TRBV29-1 and TRBJ2-5): SAVISQKPSRDICQRGTSLTIQCQVDSQVTMMFWYRQQPGQSLTLIATANQGSEATYESGFVIDKFPISRPNLTFSTLTVSNMSPEDSSIYLCSVVRAGETQYFGPGTRLLVL.

V gene TRBV6-6 combines with J gene TRBJ1-1; 9 bases agree with TRBD1. The ends lost 6 bases at V and 3 bases at J; junction bases unmatched: 11. In germline, CDR1 is MNHNY, CDR2 SVGAGI (reference sequence). CDR3 size: 16 residues. CDR3 protein: CASRYRDREAHTEAFF. The DNA for the CDR3 is TGTGCCAGCAGATACCGGGACAGGGAGGCTCACACTGAAGCTTTCTTT.